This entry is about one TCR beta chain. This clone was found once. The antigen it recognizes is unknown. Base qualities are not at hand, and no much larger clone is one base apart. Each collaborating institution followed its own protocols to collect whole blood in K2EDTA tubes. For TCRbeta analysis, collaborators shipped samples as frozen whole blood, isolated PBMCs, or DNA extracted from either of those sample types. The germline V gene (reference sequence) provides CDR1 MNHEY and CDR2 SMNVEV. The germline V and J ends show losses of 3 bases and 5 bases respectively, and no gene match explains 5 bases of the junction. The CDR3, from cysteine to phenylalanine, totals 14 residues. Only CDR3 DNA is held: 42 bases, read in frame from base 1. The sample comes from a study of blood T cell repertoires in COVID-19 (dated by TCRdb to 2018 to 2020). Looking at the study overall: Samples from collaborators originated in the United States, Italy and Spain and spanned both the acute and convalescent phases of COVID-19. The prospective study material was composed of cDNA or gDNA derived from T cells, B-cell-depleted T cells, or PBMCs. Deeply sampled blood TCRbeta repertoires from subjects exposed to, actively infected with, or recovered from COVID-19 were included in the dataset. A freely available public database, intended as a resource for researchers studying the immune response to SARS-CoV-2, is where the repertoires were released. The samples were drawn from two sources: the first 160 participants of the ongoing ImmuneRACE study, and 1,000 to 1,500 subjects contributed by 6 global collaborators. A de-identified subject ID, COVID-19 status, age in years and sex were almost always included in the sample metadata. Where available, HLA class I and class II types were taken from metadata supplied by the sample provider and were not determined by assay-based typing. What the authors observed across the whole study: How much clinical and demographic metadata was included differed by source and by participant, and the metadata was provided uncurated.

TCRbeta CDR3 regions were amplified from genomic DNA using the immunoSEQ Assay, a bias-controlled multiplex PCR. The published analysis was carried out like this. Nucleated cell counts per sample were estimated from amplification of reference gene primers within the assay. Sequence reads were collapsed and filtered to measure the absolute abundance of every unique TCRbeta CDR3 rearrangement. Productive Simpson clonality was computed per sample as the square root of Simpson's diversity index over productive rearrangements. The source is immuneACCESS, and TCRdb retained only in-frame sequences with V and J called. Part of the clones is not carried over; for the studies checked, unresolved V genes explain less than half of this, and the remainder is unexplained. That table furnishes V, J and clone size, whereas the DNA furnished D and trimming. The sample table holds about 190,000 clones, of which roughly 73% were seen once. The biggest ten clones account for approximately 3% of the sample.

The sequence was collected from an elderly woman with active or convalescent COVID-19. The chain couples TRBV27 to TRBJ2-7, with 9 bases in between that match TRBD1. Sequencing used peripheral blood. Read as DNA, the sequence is TGTGCCAGCAGTTTTAGGACAGGGGCCCACGAGCAGTACTTC. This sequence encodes CASSFRTGAHEQYF.